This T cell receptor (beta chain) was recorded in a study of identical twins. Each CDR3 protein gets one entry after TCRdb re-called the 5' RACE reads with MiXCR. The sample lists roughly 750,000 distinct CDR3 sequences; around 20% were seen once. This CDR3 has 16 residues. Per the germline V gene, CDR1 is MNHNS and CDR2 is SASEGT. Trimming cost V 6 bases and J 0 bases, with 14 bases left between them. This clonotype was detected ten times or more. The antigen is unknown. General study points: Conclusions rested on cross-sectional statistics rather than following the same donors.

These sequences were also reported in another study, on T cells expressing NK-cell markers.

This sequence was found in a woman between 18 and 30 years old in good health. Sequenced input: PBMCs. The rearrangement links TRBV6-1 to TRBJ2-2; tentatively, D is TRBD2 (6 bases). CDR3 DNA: TGTGCCAGCAGGGTTTACGCTAGCGCGAACACCGGGGAGCTGTTTTTT. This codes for CASRVYASANTGELFF.